This T cell receptor (beta chain) was recovered during a study of shared clonotypes between healthy human individuals (dated by TCRdb to about 2020). About the investigation overall: A couple of women and a few men aged 18 to 49 years were included in the cohort. For each donor, three plates each were used for CD4 naive and CD4 memory, two plates were used for CD8 naive, and one plate was used for CD8 memory. Leukapheresis yielded between about 0.9 and 8.9 billion PBMCs per donor. The study deeply sequenced blood TCR repertoires of about five healthy adults to estimate repertoire size and the extent of clonotype sharing between individuals. To increase sequencing depth and limit assay-specific biases, different laboratories used diverse techniques to prepare libraries and sequence TCR repertoires. What the work shows at the level of the full study, not this receptor alone: The genetic and exposure-history diversity represented was limited by the small number of donors. Incomplete sequencing was indicated by rarefaction of sorted-subset datasets, despite the large sequencing depth. Pairwise subsampling indicated that sequencing depth was expected to affect the degree of clonotype sharing among donors. Only blood was sampled, and tissue TCR repertoires likely differ from those in blood. Larger estimated clonotype richness was generally found for naive subsets than for memory subsets. Across a few donors, about 5.2% of naive CD4, roughly 3.3% of naive CD8, under 2.5% of memory CD4, and approximately 0.4% of memory CD8 clonotypes were shared. Clonotypes shared by all four sorted-subset donors showed higher generation probabilities than non-shared clonotypes.

Using the deep immunoSEQ assay, multiplex PCR amplified TCR CDR3 regions from genomic DNA. Extracted genomic DNA from each cell subset was distributed evenly across all wells of several immunoSEQ 96-well plates, and each plate was treated as a replicate. Each replicate PCR for sorted subsets received about 220 ng genomic DNA, equal to around 32,000 T cell genomes. Purified libraries were quantified with a Qubit 3.0 fluorometer, sized on a Bioanalyzer 2100, and re-quantified with the KAPA Library Quantification kit. Every immunoSEQ 96-well plate was sequenced on a separate single-read 150-cycle Illumina NextSeq 550 flow cell. The source study handled its data this way. Because only junctional sequences without quality scores were contained in the immunoSEQ output, filtering matching that applied to full-length reads could not be performed. Sequences were annotated with PyIR, a Python wrapper for IgBLAST v1.9, and V/J genes and CDR3 were assigned using IMGT germline references. Any read was removed if the V/J assignment was weak (E-value above 1e-6), the CDR3 was missing, or the read contained stop codons, out-of-frame junctions, or ambiguous translated residues. A V3J clonotype was defined by an identical inferred V gene, J gene, and CDR3 amino acid sequence. Percentage overlap between repertoires was calculated by dividing the number of shared unique clonotypes by the size of the smaller repertoire. Richness of each repertoire was evaluated using RTK rarefaction, the Chao1 estimator, and Recon v2.1 estimates of unobserved clonotypes. OLGA was used to compute generation probabilities for all TCRbeta clonotypes that the gDNA method yielded from a handful of donors. The immuneACCESS repertoire file appears here via TCRdb, limited to in-frame rearrangements. These files lack a portion of the clones; in checked studies, under half of the deficit traces to unresolved V genes, and the cause of the others is not known. Clone size and the V and J calls come from that table; the DNA yielded D and trimming. Across this sample there are about 600,000 clones, with roughly 95% seen only once. The ten biggest clones cover 0.085% to 0.11% of the sample.

For the CD8 naive samples, CD45RO-negative cells were positively selected for CCR7, yielding a CD45RA+CCR7+ population from which TemRA cells were excluded. Healthy HIV-negative adults with no recently reported acute infections or vaccinations were included as donors. Every donor was a Caucasian adult living in Nashville, Tennessee, USA. Blood was collected by leukapheresis, and PBMCs were isolated by Ficoll-Histopaque density gradient centrifugation and then cryopreserved in liquid nitrogen vapor phase. Analytical flow cytometry was used to check the purity and quantity of each magnetically sorted T cell population. Genomic DNA was isolated from every sorted fraction and measured by UV absorbance on a Nanodrop 2000c. Remarks on this clone: Its recognized antigen is unknown. Qualities for individual bases were not recorded, and no much larger clone is one base off.

The TCR sequence derives from a woman aged 25 to 39 in good health. The specimen was naive CD8+ T cells sorted from blood. The label giving this sample's cell subset or site can be read as: CD45RA+CCR7+.

The CDR3 region reads CASSLTGGEAFF. The nucleotides read TGTGCCAGCAGTTTAACCGGGGGGGAAGCTTTCTTT. The chain is assembled from TRBV27 and TRBJ1-1; the D gene is possibly TRBD1, with 5 bases matching. Reading the germline V gene (reference sequence) gives CDR1 MNHEY and CDR2 SMNVEV. From the cysteine up to the phenylalanine, the CDR3 has a length of 12 residues. Only the CDR3 portion is preserved as DNA: 36 bases, with reading frame beginning at the first base. The trim is 2 bases for V and 8 bases for J, with a gap of 9 bases between the germline ends.